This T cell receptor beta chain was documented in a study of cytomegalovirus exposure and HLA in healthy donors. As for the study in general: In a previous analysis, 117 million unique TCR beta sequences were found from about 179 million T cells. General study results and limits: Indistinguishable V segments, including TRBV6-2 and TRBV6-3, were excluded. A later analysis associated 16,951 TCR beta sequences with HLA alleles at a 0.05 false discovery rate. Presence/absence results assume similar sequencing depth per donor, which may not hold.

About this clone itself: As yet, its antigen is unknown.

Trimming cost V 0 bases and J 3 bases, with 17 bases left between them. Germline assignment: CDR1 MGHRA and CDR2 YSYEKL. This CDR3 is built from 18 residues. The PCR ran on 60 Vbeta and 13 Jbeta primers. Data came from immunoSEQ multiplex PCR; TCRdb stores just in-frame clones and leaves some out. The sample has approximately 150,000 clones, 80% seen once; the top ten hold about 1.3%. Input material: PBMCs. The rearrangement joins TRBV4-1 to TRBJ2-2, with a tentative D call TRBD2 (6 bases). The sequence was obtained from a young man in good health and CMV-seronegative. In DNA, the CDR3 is TGCGCCAGCAGCCAAGACGGTCGCGGGGTATCTTACACCGGGGAGCTGTTTTTT. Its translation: CASSQDGRGVSYTGELFF.